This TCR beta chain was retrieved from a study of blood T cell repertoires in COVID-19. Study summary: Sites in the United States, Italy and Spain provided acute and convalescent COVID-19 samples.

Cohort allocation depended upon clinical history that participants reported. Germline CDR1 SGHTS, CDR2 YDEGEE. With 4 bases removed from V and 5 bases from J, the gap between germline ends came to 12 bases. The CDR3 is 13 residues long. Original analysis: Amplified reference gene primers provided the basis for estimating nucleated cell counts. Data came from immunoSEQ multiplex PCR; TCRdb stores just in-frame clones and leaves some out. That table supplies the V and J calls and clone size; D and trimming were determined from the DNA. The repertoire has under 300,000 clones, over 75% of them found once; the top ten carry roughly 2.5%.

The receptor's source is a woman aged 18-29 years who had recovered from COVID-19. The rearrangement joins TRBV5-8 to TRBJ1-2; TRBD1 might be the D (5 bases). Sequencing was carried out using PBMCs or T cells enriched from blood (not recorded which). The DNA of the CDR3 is TGTGCCAGCAGCGCCAGGGAACTATATGGCTACACCTTC. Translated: CASSARELYGYTF.